A single sample is the source of the 13 T cell receptor beta chains below, sequenced in a study of shared clonotypes between healthy human individuals. Generated by immunoSEQ multiplex PCR, the TCRdb table keeps only in-frame clones and is missing some. The table includes some 2.3 million clones, 90% to 95% detected once. Sample: naive CD4+ T cells from PBMCs. Subset described: CD45RA+ positively selected. These receptors were taken from a man younger than 30 in good health. Some clones in this sample may be carry-over from other donors' samples.

This clone was seen once. The chain carries TRBV27 and TRBJ2-7; D possibly matches TRBD1 or TRBD2 (5 bases each). The CDR3 covers 14 residues. Germline CDR1 MNHEY, CDR2 SMNVEV (reference sequence). The V gene lost 5 bases and the J gene lost 2 bases, with 13 bases spanning the gap. The CDR3 nucleotides read TGTGCCAGCAGTGACTCTCGGGACCCCTACGAGCAGTACTTC. The encoded protein is CASSDSRDPYEQYF.

This sequence joins TRBV28 and TRBJ2-7; TRBD1 agrees at 9 bases. Looked up from germline, CDR1 is MDHEN and CDR2 is SYDVKM. CDR3 size: 14 residues. The ends lost 7 bases at V and 0 bases at J; junction bases unmatched: 4. The CDR3 sequence is CASNHRGRSYEQYF. The CDR3 DNA reads TGTGCCAGCAACCACAGGGGGCGCTCCTACGAGCAGTACTTC.

This rearrangement joins TRBV12-5 to TRBJ2-7, with a possible D match to TRBD2 (6 bases). CDR3 size: 16 residues. CDR1 and CDR2 from the germline V gene are LGHNT and FRNRAP. V was shortened by 3 bases and J by 2 bases, with 17 bases between the two germline ends. The CDR3 nucleotides read TGTGCTAGTGGTTTTATCGGAGGGGAGAGCCCCTACGAGCAGTACTTC. Residues: CASGFIGGESPYEQYF.

The V call is TRBV4-1, the J call TRBJ2-1; D possibly corresponds to TRBD2 (5 bases). The CDR3 covers 16 residues. The V gene lost 5 bases and the J gene lost 9 bases, with 23 bases spanning the gap. Germline V gene data show CDR1 as MGHRA and CDR2 as YSYEKL. The CDR3 DNA follows: TGCGCCAGCAGCGAACCATTAGCCGGACTCAGTAGTGAGCAGTTCTTC. It is translated as CASSEPLAGLSSEQFF.

The chain couples TRBV30 to TRBJ1-1; D remains unclear. Germline assignment: CDR1 GTSNPN and CDR2 SVGIG (reference sequence). The V gene lost 4 bases and the J gene lost 1 base, with 10 bases spanning the gap. The CDR3 consists of 13 residues. The CDR3 spells CAWKPRGNTEAFF. The DNA for the CDR3 is TGTGCCTGGAAACCCCGGGGGAACACTGAAGCTTTCTTT.

Only one count was recorded for this clone. The chain combines TRBV5-1 with TRBJ2-1; the D call may be TRBD1 or TRBD2 (5 bases each). Germline CDR1 reads SGHRS; CDR2 reads YFSETQ. The CDR3 runs to 15 residues. V was trimmed by 8 bases and J by 0 bases, leaving 15 bases between them. The CDR3 here is CASSGARSSYNEQFF. As DNA, the CDR3 is TGCGCCAGTTCCGGGGCCCGAAGCTCCTACAATGAGCAGTTCTTC.

The CDR3 nucleotides are TGTGCCAGCAGTTTATCCCGGGACAGCTCCTCCTATGGCTACACCTTC. Residues: CASSLSRDSSSYGYTF. The rearrangement uses TRBV28 and TRBJ1-2; 7 bases match TRBD1. The CDR3 loop spans 16 amino acids. CDR1 is MDHEN, CDR2 SYDVKM, per germline. V lost 1 base and J lost 4; bases outside the gene matches: 9.

In this sample, this clone turned up once. The chain employs TRBV19 and TRBJ1-3, with unresolved D. Trimming shortened V by 5 bases and J by 4 bases, and 6 bases separated the two germline ends. In germline, CDR1 is LNHDA, CDR2 SQIVND (reference sequence). The CDR3 spans 12 residues. The CDR3 DNA sequence: TGTGCCAGTAGTCTCGCCGGAAACACCATATATTTT. The encoded protein is CASSLAGNTIYF.

The chain uses TRBV7-9 and TRBJ2-5; TRBD2 is a possible D gene (5 bases). Germline CDR1 SEHNR, CDR2 FQNEAQ (reference sequence). The CDR3 runs 15 residues. The V and J ends lost 3 bases and 4 bases respectively, with 15 bases between them. The CDR3 nucleotides read TGTGCCAGCAGCTTTAGCGCCGTGGTTGGAGAGACCCAGTACTTC. Amino acid sequence: CASSFSAVVGETQYF.

The J gene is TRBJ1-2, the V gene TRBV15, with 10 bases lining up with TRBD1. Trimming removed 5 bases from V and 8 bases from J; junction bases left unmatched: 8. The V gene's germline CDR1 is LNHNV and CDR2 YYDKDF (reference sequence). The CDR3 totals 14 residues. The DNA of the CDR3 is TGTGCCACCAGCTTTCGTGACAGGGGGCAGGGCTACACCTTC. Translation: CATSFRDRGQGYTF.

CDR3: CASTFQPSYEQYF. CDR3 bases: TGCGCCAGCACCTTCCAGCCATCCTACGAGCAGTACTTC. This chain joins TRBV5-1 and TRBJ2-7; no reliable D call. CDR1 is SGHRS, CDR2 YFSETQ, per germline. This CDR3 contains 13 residues. Between the trimmed V and J ends, which lost 6 bases and 1 base, there was a span of 11 bases.

The table lists this clone with a count of one. The genes are TRBV4-1 and TRBJ2-3; D possibly corresponds to TRBD2 (6 bases). With 0 bases removed from V and 3 bases from J, the gap between germline ends came to 7 bases. CDR3 length: 14 residues. CDR1 MGHRA and CDR2 YSYEKL come from the germline V gene. The CDR3 coding sequence is TGCGCCAGCAGCCAAGAGGAGGGGACAGATACGCAGTATTTT. This gives the protein CASSQEEGTDTQYF.

The J gene is TRBJ2-7, the V gene TRBV9; D is unresolved. Germline CDR1 reads SGDLS; CDR2 reads YYNGEE. The CDR3 extends over 11 amino acids. Between the trimmed V and J ends, which lost 4 bases and 5 bases, there was a span of 7 bases. The CDR3 protein is CASSPPDEQYF. In nucleotides, the CDR3 is TGTGCCAGCAGCCCACCTGACGAGCAGTACTTC.